The sample holds a few counts of the clone carrying this T cell receptor beta chain. Its antigen remains unidentified. The CDR3 is made up of 15 amino acids. The germline gives CDR1 MNHEY, CDR2 SMNVEV (reference sequence). V dropped 5 bases and J dropped 6 bases, with 19 bases sitting between them. Researchers attached unique molecular identifiers to individual cDNA molecules. TCRdb itself ran the 5' RACE reads through MiXCR, one entry per CDR3 protein. Found here are 77,000 or so distinct CDR3 sequences, about 14% of them singletons; the top ten hold roughly 4.3%. These data originate in a study of early T cells in non-severe SARS-CoV-2 infection. Study at large: Sequenced bulk RNA came from whole blood that was unsorted, and chains were unpaired. Study observations and caveats: Anti-spike CD8 responses were favored in VDJdb matching, and private and CD4 specificities were missed.

This receptor was obtained from an adult who was a healthcare worker with PCR-confirmed SARS-CoV-2 infection or an uninfected control (not recorded which). This chain connects TRBV27 to TRBJ2-5; D is possibly TRBD1 or TRBD2 (6 bases each). The starting material was whole blood, obtained at baseline. This CDR3 reads CASSRQPGGVKTQYF. Here the CDR3 DNA reads TGTGCCAGCAGTCGCCAGCCCGGGGGCGTGAAGACCCAGTACTTC.